These T cell receptor beta chains were read from a single sample in a study of CD8+ T cells in alopecia areata. Sequencing used immunoSEQ multiplex PCR; TCRdb keeps in-frame clones, though not all of them. The table records 100,000 to 130,000 clones, 45% to 60% of them present only once. Sequenced: NKG2D-low CD8+ T cells sorted from blood. The source of these receptors is a human donor with alopecia areata. The CDR3 runs from the conserved cysteine through the conserved F or W. Fields, in order: V gene, J gene, D gene, clone size, CDR3 DNA, CDR3 protein. The D gene is left open where the match is weak. Size is stated for part of the rows, as once, few or many counts, or as a class when the clone is expanded.

TRBV30	TRBJ2-1	TRBD2	.	TGTGCCTGGAAAAGTATAGCGGGACCCACAAATGAGCAGTTCTTC	CAWKSIAGPTNEQFF
TRBV27	TRBJ2-6	.	.	TGTGCCAGCAGTTTGGACAGTGATGGCGGGGCCAACGTCCTGACTTTC	CASSLDSDGGANVLTF
TRBV7-3	TRBJ2-5	.	few	TGTGCCAGCAGCTTAGGAGTCACTGGTCAGACCCAGTACTTC	CASSLGVTGQTQYF
TRBV28	TRBJ2-7	.	.	TGTGCCAGCAGTGGCCAGACAGCCCGCTACGAGCAGTACTTC	CASSGQTARYEQYF
TRBV2	TRBJ1-1	.	.	TGTGCCAGCAGTGAACAGGGCGATACTGAAGCTTTCTTT	CASSEQGDTEAFF
TRBV7-9	TRBJ1-2	.	.	TGTGCCAGCAGCTTCCGGGACTTCGATGGCTACACCTTC	CASSFRDFDGYTF
TRBV4-1	TRBJ2-5	.	few	TGCGCCAGCAGCCAAGACTTCGGGGGTCAGACCCAGTACTTC	CASSQDFGGQTQYF
TRBV2	TRBJ2-3	.	.	TGTGCCAGCAGTGAAGCGCGCGGGAGCACAGATACGCAGTATTTT	CASSEARGSTDTQYF
TRBV27	TRBJ2-7	TRBD1	.	TGTGCCAGCAGGCAAGACAGGGAACTTTCCGAGCAGTACTTC	CASRQDRELSEQYF
TRBV5-1	TRBJ2-5	.	.	TGCGCCAGCAGCTCGGACTCCTCAGGGCCCCAAGAGACCCAGTACTTC	CASSSDSSGPQETQYF
TRBV19	TRBJ2-7	TRBD1	few	TGTGCCAGTAGTGCGGGACAGGGAACCTACGAGCAGTACTTC	CASSAGQGTYEQYF
TRBV5-6	TRBJ2-3	TRBD2	.	TGTGCCAGCAGCTTCGGGACTACCCTGCTGTATTTT	CASSFGTTLLYF
TRBV6-5	TRBJ2-3	TRBD2	.	TGTGCCAGCAGTTACGCTAGCGGAAGTACAGATACGCAGTATTTT	CASSYASGSTDTQYF
TRBV27	TRBJ2-1	TRBD1	.	TGTGCCAGCAGTTTATCGGGGTTGGGGACAGGCCGCTACAATGAGCAGTTCTTC	CASSLSGLGTGRYNEQFF
TRBV7-9	TRBJ2-7	.	few	TGTGCCAGCAGCCAACCGGGACACTTACCCTCCTACGAGCAGTACTTC	CASSQPGHLPSYEQYF
TRBV29-1	TRBJ2-3	TRBD2	.	TGCAGCGTGCCTGGTACAGCGGGGCATACGCAGTATTTT	CSVPGTAGHTQYF
TRBV27	TRBJ2-2	.	.	TGTGCCAGCGAGGACAGAGGGGAGCTGTTTTTT	CASEDRGELFF
TRBV6-6	TRBJ1-4	.	.	TGTGCCACTGAGCGGACGGACAGAGAAGAAAAACTGTTTTTT	CATERTDREEKLFF